One sample yielded the 19 T cell receptor beta chains listed below, sequenced in a study of early T cells in non-severe SARS-CoV-2 infection. MiXCR, run by TCRdb on the 5' RACE reads, gives a single entry per CDR3 protein. This table holds tens of thousands of distinct CDR3 sequences, just under 4.5% found once. The sequencing input was whole blood. The receptors here all came from an adult who was a healthcare worker with PCR-confirmed SARS-CoV-2 infection or an uninfected control (not recorded which).

The sample holds many counts of this clonotype. The J gene is TRBJ2-1, the V gene TRBV27; D is tentatively TRBD1 or TRBD2 (6 bases each). The CDR3 spans 17 residues. V lost 6 bases to trimming and J lost 6 bases, with 24 bases between them. Per germline, CDR1 MNHEY and CDR2 SMNVEV (reference sequence). DNA for the CDR3: TGTGCCAGCAGCCCGAGGGGGGTCGGGTGGTCGCTCAATGAGCAGTTCTTC. It yields the protein CASSPRGVGWSLNEQFF.

This clonotype was recorded at least ten times. The chain recombines TRBV2 with TRBJ1-6; no reliable D call. The germline CDR1 and CDR2 sequences are SNHLY and FYNNEI. V was cut by 1 base and J by 6 bases, with 13 bases left in between. The CDR3 runs 16 residues. The CDR3 spells CASSEGQPARNSPLHF. Written as DNA, the CDR3 is TGTGCCAGCAGTGAAGGGCAACCTGCCCGTAATTCACCCCTCCACTTT.

This clonotype came up many times. The rearrangement links TRBV7-2 to TRBJ1-5, with no clear D. Germline V lookup: CDR1 SGHTA, CDR2 FQGNSA. This CDR3 is built from 14 residues. Deletions cut 1 base from V and 5 bases from J, with 9 bases between. CDR3 amino acids: CASSLVGLDQPQHF. CDR3 DNA: TGTGCCAGCAGCTTAGTGGGGTTGGATCAGCCCCAGCATTTT.

The CDR3 DNA reads as TGTGCCAGTAAACTTGGGGGCGGACAAGAGACCCAGTACTTC. This encodes CASKLGGGQETQYF. V gene TRBV28 combines with J gene TRBJ2-5; D might be TRBD1 (6 bases). The germline gives CDR1 MDHEN, CDR2 SYDVKM. V lost 9 bases and J 2 bases, leaving 16 bases between the germline ends. This CDR3 has 14 residues.

Many counts were recorded for this clonotype. It is unclear where the CDR3 begins or ends on the DNA, so no DNA is shown, and the CDR3 is as TCRdb lists it. The chain has TRBV28 and TRBJ1-5; the table names TRBD1, a call not compared with the DNA. Ends included, the CDR3 has 14 residues. Germline V gene sequence: CDR1 MDHEN, CDR2 SYDVKM. CDR3 in amino acids: CASSSSTANQPQHF.

This clonotype was found many times. This sequence joins TRBV10-2 and TRBJ2-5; D uncertain. The CDR3 length is 14 residues. Trimming took 5 bases from V and 7 from J, leaving 17 bases between them. Germline CDR1 WSHSY, CDR2 SAAADI. CDR3 DNA: TGCGCCAGCAGTAATTTGGCTCCTAAGGGGACCCAGTACTTC. Translation: CASSNLAPKGTQYF.

This clonotype was found many times. The chain uses TRBV20-1 and TRBJ1-5; D may be TRBD1 (5 bases). Trimming left V 0 bases short and J 7 bases short, with 16 bases between. The germline CDR1 and CDR2 sequences are DFQATT and SNEGSKA (reference sequence). This CDR3 spans 15 amino acids. The CDR3 DNA follows: TGCAGTGCTAGAGATGTAGGGGTAGAAGCCCAGCCCCAGCATTTT. It is translated as CSARDVGVEAQPQHF.

This clonotype appeared many times. This rearrangement joins TRBV18 to TRBJ2-7; D uncertain. Per germline, CDR1 KGHSH and CDR2 LQKENI. The CDR3 covers 15 residues. V lost 1 base and J lost 1, with 11 bases in between. The CDR3 DNA reads TGTGCCAGCTCACCACAAAAGGGCTCATCCTACGAGCAGTACTTC. This sequence encodes CASSPQKGSSYEQYF.

This clonotype came up many times. In nucleotides, the CDR3 is TGTGCCAGCAGACTCCTGGGACAGGGTACCCATGAGCAGTTCTTC. This codes for CASRLLGQGTHEQFF. The chain combines TRBV6-2 or TRBV6-3 with TRBJ2-1; 9 bases agree with TRBD1. The germline V gene has CDR1 MNHEY and CDR2 SVGEGT. With 6 bases clipped from V and 8 bases from J, the junction kept 11 bases outside the gene matches. CDR3 length: 15 residues.

By sample fraction, this clonotype is medium-sized. J is TRBJ1-3 and V is TRBV29-1, with TRBD1 matching 9 bases. CDR1 SQVTM and CDR2 ANQGSEA come from the germline V gene. The CDR3 is 12 residues long. V lost 7 bases to trimming and J lost 8 bases; unmatched junction nucleotides: 6. CDR3 protein: CSATGGRDTIYF. The CDR3 DNA sequence: TGCAGCGCCACAGGGGGCCGGGACACCATATATTTT.

Ten or more counts support this clonotype. This chain joins TRBV28 and TRBJ1-1; D gene uncertain. V lost 2 bases and J lost 0, with 7 bases in between. The germline gives CDR1 MDHEN, CDR2 SYDVKM. This CDR3 has 14 amino acids. In nucleotides, the CDR3 is TGTGCCAGCAGTTTAAGCTCGTTGAACACTGAAGCTTTCTTT. Its translation: CASSLSSLNTEAFF.

By proportion, this clonotype is medium-sized. The chain uses TRBV7-9 and TRBJ2-1; weak D call: TRBD2 (5 bases). The CDR3 spans 16 residues. CDR1 is SEHNR, CDR2 FQNEAQ, per germline (reference sequence). The V end was cut by 5 bases, the J end by 1 base, with 15 bases between. CDR3 DNA: TGTGCCAGCAGCGGTCCAGGCGGGTTGTCCTACAATGAGCAGTTCTTC. Translation: CASSGPGGLSYNEQFF.

The CDR3 sequence: CASSLEGGSRDTQYF. In DNA, the CDR3 is TGCGCCAGCAGCTTGGAAGGCGGGAGCCGGGATACGCAGTATTTT. The chain combines TRBV5-1 with TRBJ2-3, with TRBD2 matching 7 bases. Trimming removed 0 bases from V and 6 bases from J; junction bases left unmatched: 7. The CDR3 is made up of 15 amino acids. Germline CDR1 SGHRS, CDR2 YFSETQ.

In its sample, this clonotype was seen a few times. The chain couples TRBV27 to TRBJ2-1; the match to TRBD1 covers 7 bases. CDR3 length: 13 amino acids. Germline values: CDR1 MNHEY, CDR2 SMNVEV (reference sequence). The trim removed 10 bases at V and 2 bases at J, leaving 5 bases unmatched. The CDR3 sequence: CATKGGAYNEQFF. CDR3 DNA sequence: TGTGCCACAAAAGGGGGCGCCTACAATGAGCAGTTCTTC.

The chain recombines TRBV11-2 with TRBJ2-5; the D is unclear. The CDR3 is 15 residues long. Per the germline V gene, CDR1 is SGHAT and CDR2 is FQNNGV. V was shortened by 5 bases and J by 3 bases, with 16 bases between the two germline ends. CDR3 sequence (DNA): TGTGCCAGCAGCCCTTCTCGAGTCAGAGAAGAGACCCAGTACTTC. This sequence encodes CASSPSRVREETQYF.

The chain links TRBV28 to TRBJ2-7; D might be TRBD2 (5 bases). The germline V and J ends were trimmed by 8 bases and 0 bases, with 17 bases remaining between them. CDR3 size: 15 residues. CDR1 and CDR2 (germline): MDHEN, SYDVKM. The chain's CDR3 is CASGPGGSLSYEQYF. The CDR3 nucleotides read TGTGCCAGCGGCCCGGGCGGGTCCCTCTCCTACGAGCAGTACTTC.

The chain carries TRBV25-1 and TRBJ2-3, with TRBD2 identical over 8 bases. With V trimmed by 3 bases and J by 9 bases, 8 bases remained unmatched. CDR1 is MGHDK and CDR2 is SYGVNS in the germline V gene. This CDR3 spans 14 amino acids. CDR3 nucleotides: TGTGCCAGCAGTGACCCGGCTAGCGGGCCCACGCAGTATTTT. Translation gives CASSDPASGPTQYF.

The chain combines TRBV4-1 with TRBJ1-1; D gene uncertain. Germline CDR1 MGHRA, CDR2 YSYEKL. The CDR3 is 17 amino acids. V lost 1 base and J lost 2, with 17 bases in between. For the CDR3, the DNA is TGCGCCAGCAGCCAAGCTCCCTCGCGGAAGATTAACACTGAAGCTTTCTTT. Translated: CASSQAPSRKINTEAFF.

This clonotype was recorded many times. This chain uses TRBV11-2 with TRBJ1-2, with D possibly being TRBD1 (5 bases). The length of the CDR3 is 13 residues. The V gene's germline CDR1 is SGHAT and CDR2 FQNNGV. Trimming pared 5 bases from V and 2 bases from J, leaving 9 bases between. CDR3 amino acids: CASSDRDNYGYTF. The CDR3 DNA follows: TGTGCCAGCAGCGACAGAGACAACTATGGCTACACCTTC.